The clone carrying this T cell receptor (beta chain) was recorded a few times. Its antigen is not known. Combining iRepertoire HTBI primers with Arm-PCR of CDR3 regions, the authors built TCR beta libraries. Each CDR3 protein gets one entry after TCRdb re-called the multiplex PCR reads with MiXCR. Among some 370,000 distinct CDR3 sequences, 20% to 25% were seen once, and the ten largest hold less than 30%. Documented time point: persistent/refractory GD, antithyroid drugs over 5 years with positive TRAb. Generation of the TCR library employed RNA extracted from PBMCs. A peripheral blood sample, roughly 8.7 milliliters in volume, was drawn into EDTA tubes. This sample stems from a study of regulatory T cells in long-lasting Graves disease. Looking at the study overall: Persistent cases were those of Graves' disease that involved over 5 years of antithyroid drugs with positive TSH receptor antibodies. Study-wide results and limits: Sampling was limited to peripheral blood rather than thyroid tissue. Accuracy might have suffered from few samples.

The germline V gene has CDR1 MNHEY and CDR2 SMNVEV (reference sequence). V lost 4 bases, J lost 5 bases, and 9 bases stayed unmatched. The CDR3 has 16 residues. Material: peripheral blood mononuclear cells (PBMCs), obtained when the disease was refractory, from a patient treated with antithyroid drugs. The chain links TRBV27 to TRBJ2-2; 8 bases fit TRBD1. The clonotype comes from a middle-aged woman with Graves disease. The CDR3 spells CASSSWTGQGTGELFF. The CDR3 nucleotides are TGTGCCAGCAGTTCTTGGACAGGGCAGGGGACCGGGGAGCTGTTTTTT.